This T cell receptor (beta chain) was captured by sequencing in a study of T cells in Graves' hyperthyroidism and ophthalmopathy. On the basis of clinical symptoms, serum thyroxine and TRAb, thyroid ultrasound and orbital computed tomography, diagnoses were made. PBMCs were collected from an approximately 10 ml volume of fresh peripheral blood. TCR beta CDR3 regions were amplified from RNA transcripts. A first-round RT-PCR of the TCR CDR3 used the HTBI primer set. TCRdb independently ran MiXCR on the multiplex PCR reads; one entry per CDR3 protein. The table shows around 530,000 distinct CDR3 sequences, with roughly 18% occurring only once. Notes on the study in general: Most thyroid clonotypes expanded above 0.001 were also detected in blood.

This CDR3 has 13 amino acids. Germline V gene lookup returns CDR1 LGHNT and CDR2 FRNRAP. Trimming cost V 5 bases and J 6 bases, with 11 bases left between them. Comment on this clonotype: Antigen specificity is unknown.

The genes are TRBV12-5 and TRBJ1-5; the D gene is possibly TRBD1 (5 bases). This clonotype was sampled from a woman under 30 with Graves' ophthalmopathy. Sequencing was carried out using blood. CDR3 nucleotide sequence: TGTGCTAGTGGTGGGGGGTTGGGTCAGCCCCAGCATTTT. This encodes CASGGGLGQPQHF.